The next 15 T cell receptor beta chains were all read from a single sample in a study of naive and memory T cell subsets. The library had UMIs added by 3' ligation of an oligonucleotide to TCR cDNA. The SP2 primer and nested alpha and beta constant region primers amplified ligated cDNA in four rounds. TCRdb recomputed calls from the 5' RACE reads with MiXCR, one row per CDR3 protein. The repertoire consists of about 48,000 distinct CDR3 sequences, with about 4.8% occurring once and the leading ten covering 0.75% to 0.9%. The source is a female donor in good health.

This clonotype was detected many times. This chain joins TRBV27 and TRBJ1-2; the D gene is possibly TRBD1 (6 bases). The length of the CDR3 is 12 residues. Germline CDR1 is MNHEY and CDR2 is SMNVEV (reference sequence). V was shortened by 5 bases and J by 9 bases, with 13 bases between the two germline ends. CDR3 coding DNA: TGTGCCAGCAGTCCACAACAGGGACGCTACACCTTC. Its protein is CASSPQQGRYTF.

This clonotype was detected ten times or more. The CDR3 DNA reads TGTGCCAGCAGCCCTAGCCGGGACAGGGGAAGGGCTCAGCCCCAGCATTTT. It yields the protein CASSPSRDRGRAQPQHF. The V call is TRBV7-4, the J call TRBJ1-5, with 10 nucleotides matching TRBD1. The V gene end was trimmed by 5 bases and the J gene end by 6 bases; junction bases not matched to a gene: 13. There are 17 residues in the CDR3. Germline CDR1 reads SGHVT; CDR2 reads SQSDAQ.

This clonotype was detected ten times or more. This chain links TRBV7-8 with TRBJ2-3; D not resolved. CDR3 length: 14 residues. Trimming removed 4 bases from V and 0 bases from J, with 8 bases in between. Germline values: CDR1 SGHVS, CDR2 FQNEAQ. CDR3 sequence reads: CASSSSPSTDTQYF. The CDR3 DNA is TGTGCCAGCAGCTCCTCTCCTAGCACAGATACGCAGTATTTT.

This clonotype was counted many times. V gene TRBV6-5 combines with J gene TRBJ1-6; weak D call: TRBD1 (5 bases). Germline lookup yields CDR1 MNHEY and CDR2 SVGAGI. V was shortened by 6 bases and J by 7 bases, with 13 bases between the two germline ends. The length of the CDR3 is 14 residues. In DNA form, the CDR3 reads TGTGCCAGCAGGTCCGGGACGGAAAATTCACCCCTCCACTTT. Protein: CASRSGTENSPLHF.

The chain combines TRBV28 with TRBJ2-5; 10 bases align to TRBD2. Losses at the gene ends were 5 bases for V and 2 bases for J; bases not matched to a gene: 8. CDR3 size: 16 residues. Germline loops: CDR1 MDHEN, CDR2 SYDVKM. In DNA, the CDR3 is TGTGCCAGCAGTCCATCTGGACTAGCGGTACAAGAGACCCAGTACTTC. This translates into CASSPSGLAVQETQYF.

This clonotype has ten or more counts. The chain carries TRBV19 and TRBJ1-2; 7 nucleotides align to TRBD1. Unmatched junction bases numbered 10, after V lost 3 bases and J lost 6 bases. The length of the CDR3 is 15 residues. Per the germline V gene, CDR1 is LNHDA and CDR2 is SQIVND (reference sequence). CDR3 in DNA: TGTGCCAGTAGTATTCTAGACAGGGAAAGGAATGGCTACACCTTC. Translated, it gives CASSILDRERNGYTF.

This clonotype was detected a few times. The V and J genes are TRBV6-5 and TRBJ2-1; D remains unclear. CDR3 length: 15 residues. Trimming took off 5 bases at V and 4 bases at J, with 15 bases between the two ends. Germline CDR1 is MNHEY and CDR2 is SVGAGI. Written as DNA, the CDR3 is TGTGCCAGCAGTAAGTCGTCCGTGGGGTACAATGAGCAGTTCTTC. Amino acids: CASSKSSVGYNEQFF.

This clonotype was seen ten or more times. As the CDR3 is not closed by the conserved phenylalanine or tryptophan, this likely results from a read error. V usage is TRBV27 and J usage is TRBJ2-6; maybe TRBD2 (7 bases). The CDR3 is 19 residues long. From germline, CDR1 is MNHEY and CDR2 SMNVEV (reference sequence). The ends were cut back, 9 bases at V and 2 bases at J, with 26 bases in the middle. CDR3 amino acids: CARAPRGGRGLTGANVLTL. The CDR3 region has the DNA TGTGCCAGGGCTCCTAGGGGGGGGCGAGGATTAACTGGGGCCAACGTCCTGACTCTC.

There are many counts of this clonotype. The chain employs TRBV20-1 and TRBJ2-1, with TRBD2 identical over 9 bases. The CDR3 is 14 residues long. V shed 6 bases, J shed 5 bases, and the junction held 8 bases outside the gene matches. CDR1 and CDR2 from the germline V gene are DFQATT and SNEGSKA (reference sequence). The CDR3 loop is CSATGGRGDNEQFF. The CDR3 region has the DNA TGCAGTGCCACAGGCGGGAGGGGGGACAATGAGCAGTTCTTC.

This clonotype was seen many times. V is TRBV5-1 and J is TRBJ2-7; the D gene is possibly TRBD2 (7 bases). Germline CDR1 SGHRS, CDR2 YFSETQ. The length of the CDR3 is 14 residues. Trimming took 3 bases from V and 3 from J, leaving 13 bases between them. CDR3 in amino acids: CASSSGDYDYEQYF. In DNA form, the CDR3 reads TGCGCCAGCAGCTCAGGGGACTATGACTACGAGCAGTACTTC. Variable domain in full (rest from reference TRBV5-1 and TRBJ2-7): KAGVTQTPRYLIKTRGQQVTLSCSPISGHRSVSWYQQTPGQGLQFLFEYFSETQRNKGNFPGRFSGRQFSNSRSEMNVSTLELGDSALYLCASSSGDYDYEQYFGPGTRLTVT.

This clonotype was counted at least ten times. The chain carries TRBV14 and TRBJ1-2, with no clear D. V was clipped by 2 bases and J by 8 bases, with 12 bases between them. CDR3 length: 13 amino acids. The germline V gene encodes CDR1 SGHDN and CDR2 FVKESK. Here the CDR3 DNA reads TGTGCCAGCAGCCAATTAAGGGAGGGAGGCTACACCTTC. Protein: CASSQLREGGYTF.

This clonotype has ten or more counts. The J gene is TRBJ1-1, the V gene TRBV28; D is perhaps TRBD1 (5 bases). The length of the CDR3 is 15 residues. V lost 2 bases and J 1 base, leaving 11 bases between the germline ends. CDR1 and CDR2 (germline): MDHEN, SYDVKM. The CDR3 loop is CASSLLGGGNTEAFF. As DNA, the CDR3 is TGTGCCAGCAGTTTACTTGGGGGGGGGAACACTGAAGCTTTCTTT.

This clonotype was counted a few times. A much more abundant neighbour one base away suggests this may be a read error. V usage is TRBV18 and J usage is TRBJ2-3; D remains ambiguous. The germline V and J ends were trimmed by 4 bases and 6 bases, with 11 bases remaining between them. The CDR3 extends over 13 amino acids. Germline V gene lookup returns CDR1 KGHSH and CDR2 LQKENI. The CDR3 is CASSLLTRDTQYF. CDR3 in DNA: TGTGCCAGCTCACTCCTTACTCGTGATACGCAGTATTTT.

This clonotype was picked up many times. The CDR3 region has the DNA TGTGCCAGCAGCTTGAAACTCACCGGGGAGCTGTTTTTT. It codes for CASSLKLTGELFF. The chain couples TRBV28 to TRBJ2-2; D gene ambiguous. This CDR3 is built from 13 residues. Germline V lookup: CDR1 MDHEN, CDR2 SYDVKM. V was pared by 6 bases and J by 4 bases, with 9 bases between.

The sample holds many counts of this clonotype. The chain uses TRBV28 and TRBJ2-7, with 7 positions matching TRBD2. Germline V gene lookup returns CDR1 MDHEN and CDR2 SYDVKM. CDR3 length equals 14 residues. V shed 5 bases, J shed 3 bases, and the junction held 7 bases outside the gene matches. The CDR3: CASSPERDNYEQYF. DNA of the CDR3: TGTGCCAGCAGTCCCGAGCGGGATAACTACGAGCAGTACTTC.